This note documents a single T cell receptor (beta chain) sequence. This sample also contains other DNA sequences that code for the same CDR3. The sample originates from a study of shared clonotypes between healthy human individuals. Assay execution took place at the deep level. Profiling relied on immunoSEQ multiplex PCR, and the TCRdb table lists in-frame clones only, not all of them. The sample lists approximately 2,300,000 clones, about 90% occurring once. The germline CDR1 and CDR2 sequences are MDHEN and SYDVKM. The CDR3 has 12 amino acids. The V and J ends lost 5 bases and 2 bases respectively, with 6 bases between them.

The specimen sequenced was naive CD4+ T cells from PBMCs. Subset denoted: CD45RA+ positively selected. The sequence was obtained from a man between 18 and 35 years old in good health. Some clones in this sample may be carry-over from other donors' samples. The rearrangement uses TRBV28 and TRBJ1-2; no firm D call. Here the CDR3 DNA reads TGTGCCAGCAGTACGACAAACTATGGCTACACCTTC. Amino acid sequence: CASSTTNYGYTF.